Reported below is one T cell receptor beta chain. The antigen remains unidentified. Time point indicated: after neoadjuvant nivolumab, at surgical resection. Germline CDR1 and CDR2: MNHEY and SVGAGI. Trimming left V 5 bases short and J 8 bases short, with 18 bases between. The CDR3 spans 14 residues. TCRdb's copy holds only in-frame clones and misses some; the assay was immunoSEQ multiplex PCR. The sample consists of some 14,000 clones, around 66% of them appearing once. This specimen comes from a study of neoadjuvant anti-PD-1 for oral cavity cancer. The wider study: Most patients had three to four biweekly doses of 3 mg/kg nivolumab before resection. Patients without progression received a fourth nivolumab dose around day 43, then surgical resection on days 50-56.

General study points: PBMC Gini-index clonality exceeded responders' in non-responders post-nivolumab.

This chain uses TRBV6-5 with TRBJ1-2, with D possibly matching TRBD1 (5 bases). The starting material was PBMCs, obtained after nivolumab (anti-PD-1) treatment. The TCR comes from a person aged 40-85 years with oral cavity squamous cell carcinoma. The CDR3 is CASSPGTPGRGYTF. For the CDR3, the DNA is TGTGCCAGCAGTCCCGGGACTCCCGGACGGGGCTACACCTTC.